Detailed here is one TCR beta chain. Trimming stripped 0 bases from V and 4 bases from J, with 16 bases between. CDR1 is MGHRA and CDR2 is YSYEKL in the germline V gene. The CDR3 is made up of 17 amino acids. This specimen belongs to a study of blood T cell repertoires in COVID-19. On the study more broadly: Samples representing acute and convalescent COVID-19 were sourced from the United States, Italy and Spain. PBMCs, B-cell-depleted T cells, or T cells provided the cDNA or gDNA that made up the material.

Original handling: Estimated nucleated cell counts came from reference gene primer amplification. Produced via immunoSEQ multiplex PCR; TCRdb's table is partial and in-frame only. Clonal size and the V and J genes are those of that table, whereas D and trimming came from the DNA. The sample holds 370,000 or so clones, about 80% seen once. The TCR comes from a human donor with acute or convalescent COVID-19. The donor label of this sample is uncertain. The sequencing input was peripheral blood. V gene TRBV4-1 combines with J gene TRBJ2-4; possibly TRBD2 for D (6 bases). CDR3 protein: CASSQEALFAGKNIQYF. The DNA of the CDR3 is TGCGCCAGCAGCCAAGAGGCGTTGTTTGCGGGGAAAAACATTCAGTACTTC.